What follows are 8 T cell receptor beta chains derived from one specimen sequenced in a study of low-dose radiotherapy and immunotherapy resistance in tumors. With TRAV- and TRBV-specific primers, first-strand cDNA was made, covering the alpha and beta chains. Amplification, which lasted 15 to 20 PCR cycles, used a constant-region primer and V-primer adapter to amplify TCRs. Via MiXCR, TCRdb re-called the reads, giving one row per CDR3 protein. The sample holds 64,000 or so distinct CDR3 sequences, about 25% seen once. Time point here: before trial treatment. Specimen: PBMCs, collected before treatment. The source of these receptors is a male donor with rectosigmoid adenocarcinoma.

A few counts support this clonotype. Because the CDR3's place on the DNA is in doubt, the DNA is left out and the CDR3 is given as listed by TCRdb. V is TRBV27 and J is TRBJ2-2; no check of the table's D call, TRBD1, against the DNA was made. The CDR3 comprises 14 residues, both ends counted. Germline V CDR1 and CDR2: MNHEY, SMNVEV (reference sequence). The CDR3 reads CASSSRGSGELFFF.

There are many counts of this clonotype. The chain links TRBV7-9 to TRBJ1-5, with D possibly matching TRBD1 (5 bases). The CDR3 runs to 13 residues. Germline CDR1 is SEHNR and CDR2 is FQNEAQ (reference sequence). V lost 4 bases and J lost 5, with 9 bases in between. The CDR3 region is CASSWGPDQPQHF. In nucleotides, the CDR3 is TGTGCCAGCAGCTGGGGCCCAGATCAGCCCCAGCATTTT. The full variable domain, its missing parts supplied by reference TRBV7-9 and TRBJ1-5, is DTGVSQNPRHKITKRGQNVTFRCDPISEHNRLYWYRQTLGQGPEFLTYFQNEAQLEKSRLLSDRFSAERPKGSFSTLEIQRTEQGDSAMYLCASSWGPDQPQHFGDGTRLSIL.

V and J are TRBV5-1 and TRBJ2-3, with 12 bases aligning to TRBD2. This CDR3 comprises 15 residues. Losses at the gene ends were 4 bases for V and 2 bases for J; bases not matched to a gene: 2. Germline lookup yields CDR1 SGHRS and CDR2 YFSETQ. CDR3 region: CASSLAGGLTDTQYF. The CDR3 DNA sequence: TGCGCCAGCAGCCTAGCGGGAGGGCTCACAGATACGCAGTATTTT.

This clonotype was seen at least ten times. The chain has TRBV12-3 or TRBV12-4 and TRBJ1-3; D not certain. CDR3 size: 14 residues. The V end lost 6 bases, the J end lost 5 bases, and 14 bases lay between the germline ends. The DNA for the CDR3 is TGTGCCAGCAGCCCTAGATTTACACGAAACACCATATATTTT. Amino acid sequence: CASSPRFTRNTIYF.

This clonotype was recorded many times. The CDR3 reads CASSSNMASGANVLTF. The CDR3 nucleotides are TGTGCCAGCAGCTCCAACATGGCCTCTGGGGCCAACGTCCTGACTTTC. The V call is TRBV7-3, the J call TRBJ2-6; D is ambiguous. V lost 4 bases and J 0 bases, leaving 10 bases between the germline ends. Germline V gives CDR1 SGHTA, CDR2 FQGTGA. The length of the CDR3 is 16 residues.

The sample holds many counts of this clonotype. The V gene is TRBV7-3, the J gene TRBJ2-1; tentatively, D is TRBD2 (6 bases). The CDR3 loop spans 13 amino acids. The V end was cut by 1 base, the J end by 9 bases, with 10 bases between. Germline assignment: CDR1 SGHTA and CDR2 FQGTGA. This CDR3 reads CASSLSGAGEQFF. CDR3 bases: TGTGCCAGCAGCTTAAGCGGGGCGGGTGAGCAGTTCTTC.

This clonotype was detected many times. This chain joins TRBV13 and TRBJ2-2; D unresolved. This CDR3 region has 15 residues. Trimming pared 3 bases from V and 0 bases from J, leaving 8 bases between. Germline V lookup: CDR1 PRHDT, CDR2 FYEKMQ (reference sequence). The CDR3 reads CASSFGQANTGELFF. As DNA, the CDR3 is TGTGCCAGCAGCTTTGGCCAGGCGAACACCGGGGAGCTGTTTTTT.

This clonotype was detected many times. The chain has TRBV10-1 and TRBJ2-1; no firm D call. Per germline, CDR1 WNHNN and CDR2 SYGVQD (reference sequence). V was trimmed by 0 bases and J by 3 bases, leaving 9 bases between them. The CDR3 runs to 15 residues. The CDR3 nucleotides are TGCGCCAGCAGTGAGTCTGGGTACAGCTACAATGAGCAGTTCTTC. Its translation: CASSESGYSYNEQFF.